Included here is one T cell receptor (beta chain) sequence, with context. This sample is drawn from a study of cytomegalovirus exposure and HLA in healthy donors. Study-level background: A data release that came early held around 85 million unique TCRs from HLA-typed donors.

CDR3 length equals 17 residues. CDR1 is SGDLS and CDR2 is YYNGEE in the germline V gene. The V segment lost 3 bases and the J segment 0 bases; nucleotides outside the gene matches: 8. The PCR ran on 60 Vbeta and 13 Jbeta primers. Here immunoSEQ multiplex PCR was the method, and the copy in TCRdb shows in-frame clones only, minus some. The table shows approximately 97,000 clones, with approximately 87% occurring only once. This chain links TRBV9 with TRBJ2-1, with 8 nucleotides matching TRBD2. What was sequenced was PBMCs. The sequence came from a middle-aged man in good health and CMV-seronegative. This chain's CDR3 is CASSGGPGGASYNEQFF. The DNA for the CDR3 is TGTGCCAGCAGCGGGGGACCGGGGGGGGCCTCCTACAATGAGCAGTTCTTC.